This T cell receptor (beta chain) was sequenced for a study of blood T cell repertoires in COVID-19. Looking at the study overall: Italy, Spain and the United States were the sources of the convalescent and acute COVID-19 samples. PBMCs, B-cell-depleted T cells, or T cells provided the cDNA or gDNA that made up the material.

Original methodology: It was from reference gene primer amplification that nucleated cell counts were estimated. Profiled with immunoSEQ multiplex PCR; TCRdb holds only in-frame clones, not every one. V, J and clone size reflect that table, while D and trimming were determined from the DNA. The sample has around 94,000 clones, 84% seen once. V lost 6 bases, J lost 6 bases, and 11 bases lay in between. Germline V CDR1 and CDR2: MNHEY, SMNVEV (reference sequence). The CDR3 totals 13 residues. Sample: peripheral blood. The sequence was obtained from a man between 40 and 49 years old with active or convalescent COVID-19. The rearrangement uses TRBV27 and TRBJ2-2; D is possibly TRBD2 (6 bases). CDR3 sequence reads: CASRGGIAGELFF. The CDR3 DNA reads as TGTGCCAGCAGAGGAGGGATCGCCGGGGAGCTGTTTTTT.